These T cell receptor beta chains were read from a single sample in a study of regulatory T cells in long-lasting Graves disease. TCRdb reprocessed the multiplex PCR reads with MiXCR, giving one entry per CDR3 protein. The repertoire holds some 600,000 distinct CDR3 sequences, with roughly a sixth as singletons. These same data were also listed under a study on T cells in Graves' hyperthyroidism and ophthalmopathy.

The sample was peripheral blood mononuclear cells (PBMCs), taken at new diagnosis, from a patient treated with antithyroid drugs. Receptors were obtained from a man in his late teens or twenties with Graves disease. Each CDR3 is given with its conserved first and last residue. The order of the fields is D gene, V gene, CDR3 length, clone size, J gene, CDR3 DNA, CDR3 protein. The D gene is left open where the match is weak. Clone size is given for some rows only: seen once, a few or many times, or a class if the clone is expanded.

NA	TRBV10-3	13	NA	TRBJ1-1	TGTGCCATCAGTGCCCAGGGAGGCACTGAAGCTTTCTTT	CAISAQGGTEAFF
NA	TRBV5-1	14	many	TRBJ2-7	TGCGCCAGCAGCTCGACCACAGGACGCTACGAGCAGTACTTC	CASSSTTGRYEQYF
NA	TRBV18	15	NA	TRBJ2-7	TGTGCCAGCTCACCAGGGGGAGTTAAGAACTACGAGCAGTACTTC	CASSPGGVKNYEQYF
TRBD2	TRBV7-2	14	many	TRBJ2-7	TGTGCCAGCAGCTCCGTAGCGGGAAAGGGCGAGCAGTACTTC	CASSSVAGKGEQYF
NA	TRBV29-1	12	many	TRBJ2-5	TGCAGCGTTGACGGGCGGGAAGAGACCCAGTACTTC	CSVDGREETQYF
NA	TRBV7-3	17	many	TRBJ2-3	TGTGCCAGCAGCTTAACGCCGGCGGGGGCGTCGGGGGATACGCAGTATTTT	CASSLTPAGASGDTQYF
NA	TRBV20-1	13	many	TRBJ2-7	TGCAGTGCCCAGCTCGGGCGTGCCTACGAGCAGTACTTC	CSAQLGRAYEQYF
NA	TRBV30	12	many	TRBJ2-1	TGTGCCTGGAGTGTAACCGGCAATGAGCAGTTCTTC	CAWSVTGNEQFF
TRBD1	TRBV6-1	14	NA	TRBJ1-2	TGTGCCAGCAGTGAAGCAGGGACAGGGGATGGCTACACCTTC	CASSEAGTGDGYTF
NA	TRBV7-9	15	few	TRBJ2-7	TGTGCCAGCAGCTCCCGTGGGGGGCCAGGCCACGAGCAGTACTTC	CASSSRGGPGHEQYF
NA	TRBV25-1	14	NA	TRBJ2-7	TGTGCCAGCAGTGCTGCCGGGTCCTCCTACGAGCAGTACTTC	CASSAAGSSYEQYF
NA	TRBV27	13	NA	TRBJ1-6	TGTGCCAGCAGTTTTCTTGGGAATTCACCCCTCCACTTT	CASSFLGNSPLHF
NA	TRBV19	13	NA	TRBJ2-3	TGTGCCAGTAGTATAGGGGACACCTATACGCAGTATTTT	CASSIGDTYTQYF
NA	TRBV20-1	14	many	TRBJ2-7	TGCAGTGCTAGAGTTTCAGCCTCGGCCTACGAGCAGTACTTC	CSARVSASAYEQYF
NA	TRBV19	13	NA	TRBJ1-1	TGTGCCAGTAGTATGGGGGCGGACACTGAAGCTTTCTTT	CASSMGADTEAFF
NA	TRBV20-1	11	many	TRBJ2-2	TGCAGTGCTAGTGGCGCCGGGGAGCTGTTTTTT	CSASGAGELFF
TRBD2	TRBV7-6	14	many	TRBJ2-3	TGTGCCAGCTCGGGGCTAGCGGAGACAGATACGCAGTATTTT	CASSGLAETDTQYF
NA	TRBV12-3/TRBV12-4	15	many	TRBJ2-1	TGTGCCAGCAGTATCCTCAGCGGCTCCTACAATGAGCAGTTCTTC	CASSILSGSYNEQFF